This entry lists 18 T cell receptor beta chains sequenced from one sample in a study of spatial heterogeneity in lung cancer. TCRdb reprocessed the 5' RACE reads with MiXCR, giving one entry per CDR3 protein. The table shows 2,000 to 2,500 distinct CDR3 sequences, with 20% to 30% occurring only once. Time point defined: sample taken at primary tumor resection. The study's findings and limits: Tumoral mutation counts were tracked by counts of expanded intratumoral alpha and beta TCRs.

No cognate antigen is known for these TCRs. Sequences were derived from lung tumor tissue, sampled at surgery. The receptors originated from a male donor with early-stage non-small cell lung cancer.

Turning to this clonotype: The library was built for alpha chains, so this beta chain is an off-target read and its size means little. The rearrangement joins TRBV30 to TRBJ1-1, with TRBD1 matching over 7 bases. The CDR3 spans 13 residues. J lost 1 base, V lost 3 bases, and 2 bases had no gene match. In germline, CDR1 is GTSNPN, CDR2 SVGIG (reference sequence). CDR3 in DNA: TGTGCCTGGAGACAGGGGTGGAACACTGAAGCTTTCTTT. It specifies CAWRQGWNTEAFF. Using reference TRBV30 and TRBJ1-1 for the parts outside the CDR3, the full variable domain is SQTIHQWPATLVQPVGSPLSLECTVEGTSNPNLYWYRQAAGRGLQLLFYSVGIGQISSEVPQNLSASRPQDRQFILSSKKLLLSDSGFYLCAWRQGWNTEAFFGQGTRLTVV.

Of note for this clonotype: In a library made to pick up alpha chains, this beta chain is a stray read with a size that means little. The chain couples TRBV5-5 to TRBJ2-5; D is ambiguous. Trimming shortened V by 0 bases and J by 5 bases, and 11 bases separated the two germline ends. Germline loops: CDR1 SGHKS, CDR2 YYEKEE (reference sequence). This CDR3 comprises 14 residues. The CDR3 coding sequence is TGTGCCAGCAGCTTGGAGGACCCGTGGGAGACCCAGTACTTC. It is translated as CASSLEDPWETQYF.

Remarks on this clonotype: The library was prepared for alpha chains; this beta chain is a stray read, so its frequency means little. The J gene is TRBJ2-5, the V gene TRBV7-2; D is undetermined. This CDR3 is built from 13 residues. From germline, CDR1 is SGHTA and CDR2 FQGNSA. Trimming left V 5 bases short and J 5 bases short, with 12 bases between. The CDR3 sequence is CASSPLSAETQYF. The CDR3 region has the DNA TGTGCCAGCAGCCCCCTGTCTGCGGAGACCCAGTACTTC.

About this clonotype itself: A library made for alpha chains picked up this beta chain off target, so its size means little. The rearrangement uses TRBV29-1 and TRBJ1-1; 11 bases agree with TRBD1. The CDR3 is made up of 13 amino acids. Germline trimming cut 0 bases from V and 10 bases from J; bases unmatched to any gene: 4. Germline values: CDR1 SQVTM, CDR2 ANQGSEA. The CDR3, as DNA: TGCAGCGTTGAAGATCTGGGGACAGGGGGAGCTTTCTTT. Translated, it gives CSVEDLGTGGAFF.

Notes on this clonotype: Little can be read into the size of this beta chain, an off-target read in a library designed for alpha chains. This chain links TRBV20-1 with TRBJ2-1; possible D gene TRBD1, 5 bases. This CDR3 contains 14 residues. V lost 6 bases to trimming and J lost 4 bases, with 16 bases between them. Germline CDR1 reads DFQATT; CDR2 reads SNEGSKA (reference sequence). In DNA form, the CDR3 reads TGCAGTGCGTCAACCCTAGGGGTATACAATGAGCAGTTCTTC. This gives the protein CSASTLGVYNEQFF.

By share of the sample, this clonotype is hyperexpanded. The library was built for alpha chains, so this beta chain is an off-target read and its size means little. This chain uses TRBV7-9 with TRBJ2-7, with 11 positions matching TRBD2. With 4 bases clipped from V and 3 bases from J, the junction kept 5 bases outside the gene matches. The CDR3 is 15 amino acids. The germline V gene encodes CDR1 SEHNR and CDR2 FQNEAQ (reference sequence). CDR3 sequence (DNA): TGTGCCAGCAGCTCCCTAGCGGGGGGACTCTACGAGCAGTACTTC. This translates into CASSSLAGGLYEQYF. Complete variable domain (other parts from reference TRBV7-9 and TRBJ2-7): DTGVSQNPRHKITKRGQNVTFRCDPISEHNRLYWYRQTLGQGPEFLTYFQNEAQLEKSRLLSDRFSAERPKGSFSTLEIQRTEQGDSAMYLCASSSLAGGLYEQYFGPGTRLTVT.

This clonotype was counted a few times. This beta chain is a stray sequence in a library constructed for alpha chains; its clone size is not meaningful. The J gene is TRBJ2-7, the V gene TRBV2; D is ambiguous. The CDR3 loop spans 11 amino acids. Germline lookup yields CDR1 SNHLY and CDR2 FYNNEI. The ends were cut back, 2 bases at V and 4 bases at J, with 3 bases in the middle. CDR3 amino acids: CASSEYYEQYF. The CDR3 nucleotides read TGTGCCAGCAGTGAATATTACGAGCAGTACTTC.

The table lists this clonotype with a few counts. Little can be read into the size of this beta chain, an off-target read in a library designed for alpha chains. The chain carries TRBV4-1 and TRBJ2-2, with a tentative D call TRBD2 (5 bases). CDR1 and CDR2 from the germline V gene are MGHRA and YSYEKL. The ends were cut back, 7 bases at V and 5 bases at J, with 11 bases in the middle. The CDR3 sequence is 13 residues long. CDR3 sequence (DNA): TGCGCCAGCACCCTCCGCGGGACCGGGGAGCTGTTTTTT. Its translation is CASTLRGTGELFF.

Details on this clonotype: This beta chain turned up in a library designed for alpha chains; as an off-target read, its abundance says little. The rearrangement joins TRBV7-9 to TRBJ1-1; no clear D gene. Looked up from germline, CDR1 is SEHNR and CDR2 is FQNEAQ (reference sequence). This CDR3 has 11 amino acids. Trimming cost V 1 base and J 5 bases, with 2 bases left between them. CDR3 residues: CASSLVTEAFF. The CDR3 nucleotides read TGTGCCAGCAGCTTAGTAACTGAAGCTTTCTTT.

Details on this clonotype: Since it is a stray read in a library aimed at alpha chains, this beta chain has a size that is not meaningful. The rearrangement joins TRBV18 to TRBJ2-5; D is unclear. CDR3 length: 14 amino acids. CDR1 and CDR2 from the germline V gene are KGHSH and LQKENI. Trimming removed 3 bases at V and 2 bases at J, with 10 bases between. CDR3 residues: CASSPRPKQETQYF. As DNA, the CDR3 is TGTGCCAGCTCACCTCGACCGAAGCAAGAGACCCAGTACTTC.

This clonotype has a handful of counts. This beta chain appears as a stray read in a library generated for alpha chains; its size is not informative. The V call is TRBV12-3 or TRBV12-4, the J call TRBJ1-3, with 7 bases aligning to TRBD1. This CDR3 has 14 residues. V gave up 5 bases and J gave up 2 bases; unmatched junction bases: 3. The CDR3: CASSQGQTGNTIYF. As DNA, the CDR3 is TGTGCCAGCAGTCAGGGACAGACTGGAAACACCATATATTTT.

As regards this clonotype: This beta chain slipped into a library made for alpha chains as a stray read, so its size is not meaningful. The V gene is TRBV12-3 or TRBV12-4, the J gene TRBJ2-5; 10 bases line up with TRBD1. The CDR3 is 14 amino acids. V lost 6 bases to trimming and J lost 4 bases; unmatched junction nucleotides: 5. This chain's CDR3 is CASSLGQGRETQYF. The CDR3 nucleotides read TGTGCCAGCAGCCTGGGACAGGGGCGAGAGACCCAGTACTTC.

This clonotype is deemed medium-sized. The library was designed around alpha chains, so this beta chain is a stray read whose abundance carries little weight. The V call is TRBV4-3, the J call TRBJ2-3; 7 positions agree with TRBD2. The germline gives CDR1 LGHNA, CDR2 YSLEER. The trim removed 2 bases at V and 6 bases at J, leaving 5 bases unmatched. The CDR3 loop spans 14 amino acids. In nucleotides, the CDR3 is TGCGCCAGCAGCCAAAAGAGCGGGACGGATACGCAGTATTTT. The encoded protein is CASSQKSGTDTQYF.

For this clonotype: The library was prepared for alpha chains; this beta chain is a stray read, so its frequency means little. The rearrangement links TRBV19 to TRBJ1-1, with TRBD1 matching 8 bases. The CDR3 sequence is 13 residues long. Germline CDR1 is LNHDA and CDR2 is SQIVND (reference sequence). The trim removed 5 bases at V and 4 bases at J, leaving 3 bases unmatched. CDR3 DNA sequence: TGTGCCAGTAGTCATCAGGGGGCCACTGAAGCTTTCTTT. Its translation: CASSHQGATEAFF.

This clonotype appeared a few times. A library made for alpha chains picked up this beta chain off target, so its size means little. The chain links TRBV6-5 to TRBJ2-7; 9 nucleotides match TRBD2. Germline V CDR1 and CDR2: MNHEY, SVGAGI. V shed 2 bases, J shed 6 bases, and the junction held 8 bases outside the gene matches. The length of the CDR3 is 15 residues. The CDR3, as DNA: TGTGCCAGCAGTTACGGCGGGGGGGCCGGCGGCGAGCAGTACTTC. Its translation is CASSYGGGAGGEQYF.

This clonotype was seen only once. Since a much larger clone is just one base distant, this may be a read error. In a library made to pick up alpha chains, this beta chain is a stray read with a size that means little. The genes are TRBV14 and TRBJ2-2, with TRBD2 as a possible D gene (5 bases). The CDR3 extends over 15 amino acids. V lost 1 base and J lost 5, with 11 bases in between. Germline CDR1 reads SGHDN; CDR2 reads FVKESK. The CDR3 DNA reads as TGTGCCAGCAGCCAAGCGACGCGCGGGACCGGGGAGCTGTTTTTT. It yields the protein CASSQATRGTGELFF. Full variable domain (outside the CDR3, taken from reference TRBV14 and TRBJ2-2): EAGVTQFPSHSVIEKGQTVTLRCDPISGHDNLYWYRRVMGKEIKFLLHFVKESKQDESGMPNNRFLAERTGGTYSTLKVQPAELEDSGVYFCASSQATRGTGELFFGEGSRLTVL.

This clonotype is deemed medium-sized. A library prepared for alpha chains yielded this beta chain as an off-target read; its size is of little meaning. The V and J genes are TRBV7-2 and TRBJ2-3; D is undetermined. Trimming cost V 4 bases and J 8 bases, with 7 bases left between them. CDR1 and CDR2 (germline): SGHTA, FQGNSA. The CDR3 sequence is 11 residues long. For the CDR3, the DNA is TGTGCCAGCAGCTCCGAGACTACGCAGTATTTT. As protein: CASSSETTQYF.

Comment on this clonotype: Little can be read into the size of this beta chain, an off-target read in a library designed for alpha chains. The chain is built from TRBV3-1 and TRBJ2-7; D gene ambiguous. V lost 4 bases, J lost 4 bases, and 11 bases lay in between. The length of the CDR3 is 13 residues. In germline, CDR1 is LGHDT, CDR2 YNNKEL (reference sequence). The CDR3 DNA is TGTGCCAGCAGCCTAATGCCTACGTACGAGCAGTACTTC. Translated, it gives CASSLMPTYEQYF.